What follows are 17 T cell receptor beta chains derived from one specimen sequenced in a study of early T cells in non-severe SARS-CoV-2 infection. From the 5' RACE reads, TCRdb called clonotypes with MiXCR, one entry per CDR3 protein. The data hold 70,000 or so distinct CDR3 sequences, with roughly a tenth observed a single time. The input for sequencing was whole blood, taken at baseline. All receptors derive from an adult who was a healthcare worker with PCR-confirmed SARS-CoV-2 infection or an uninfected control (not recorded which).

This clonotype was counted ten times or more. This chain links TRBV7-3 with TRBJ2-2; weak D call: TRBD2 (5 bases). The CDR3 is 16 amino acids. The ends were cut back, 5 bases at V and 5 bases at J, with 18 bases in the middle. CDR1 SGHTA and CDR2 FQGTGA come from the germline V gene. For the CDR3, the DNA is TGTGCCAGCAGCCCCAACCAGGCGGGTTTAACCGGGGAGCTGTTTTTT. Protein: CASSPNQAGLTGELFF.

This clonotype has a count of ten or more. The chain is built from TRBV29-1 and TRBJ1-1, with D unclear. V was shortened by 7 bases and J by 0 bases, with 6 bases between the two germline ends. Germline lookup yields CDR1 SQVTM and CDR2 ANQGSEA. CDR3 length: 11 amino acids. CDR3 sequence (DNA): TGCAGCGCCCAAGTGAACACTGAAGCTTTCTTT. This encodes CSAQVNTEAFF.

The chain joins TRBV30 to TRBJ1-5; TRBD1 matches at 11 bases. V lost 6 bases, J lost 7 bases, and 5 bases stayed unmatched. Germline V gene data show CDR1 as GTSNPN and CDR2 as SVGIG (reference sequence). The CDR3 is made up of 13 amino acids. CDR3 in DNA: TGTGCCTGCGGGACAGGGGGGCGACAGCCCCAGCATTTT. It is translated as CACGTGGRQPQHF.

This clonotype has a handful of counts. This chain joins TRBV7-8 and TRBJ2-5, with 9 bases matching TRBD2. CDR3 length equals 14 residues. The V segment lost 5 bases and the J segment 5 bases; nucleotides outside the gene matches: 6. CDR1 and CDR2 from the germline V gene are SGHVS and FQNEAQ. The CDR3 coding sequence is TGTGCCAGCAGCCTGCGGGGGGGCCGGGAGACCCAGTACTTC. Translation: CASSLRGGRETQYF. Drawing the rest from reference TRBV7-8 and TRBJ2-5, the complete variable domain is GAGVSQSPRYKVAKRGQDVALRCDPISGHVSLFWYQQALGQGPEFLTYFQNEAQLDKSGLPSDRFFAERPEGSVSTLKIQRTQQEDSAVYLCASSLRGGRETQYFGPGTRLLVL.

This clonotype was seen only a few times. The chain has TRBV19 and TRBJ1-6; a weak D match, TRBD1 (5 bases). This CDR3 contains 16 residues. V was shortened by 3 bases and J by 6 bases, with 15 bases between the two germline ends. Per germline, CDR1 LNHDA and CDR2 SQIVND (reference sequence). This chain's CDR3 is CASSILAGDGNSPLHF. CDR3 in DNA: TGTGCCAGTAGTATCTTAGCGGGGGACGGTAATTCACCCCTCCACTTT.

The chain combines TRBV7-9 with TRBJ2-1; D ambiguous. Germline V gene lookup returns CDR1 SEHNR and CDR2 FQNEAQ (reference sequence). V dropped 4 bases and J dropped 5 bases, with 15 bases sitting between them. This CDR3 is built from 15 residues. CDR3 coding DNA: TGTGCCAGCAGCTCCCCCTTGTATGGGGACAATGAGCAGTTCTTC. This gives the protein CASSSPLYGDNEQFF.

The sample holds a few counts of this clonotype. This chain joins TRBV7-2 and TRBJ2-5; weak D call: TRBD2 (7 bases). V gave up 2 bases and J gave up 5 bases, with 18 bases separating them. Germline CDR1 and CDR2: SGHTA and FQGNSA. CDR3 length equals 16 residues. Written as DNA, the CDR3 is TGTGCCAGCAGCTTACAGCGGGGATTAGGGGGTGAGACCCAGTACTTC. This translates into CASSLQRGLGGETQYF.

This clonotype was counted at least ten times. The chain uses TRBV3-1 and TRBJ1-2, with 7 bases matching TRBD1. Germline CDR1 is LGHDT and CDR2 is YNNKEL (reference sequence). CDR3 length: 14 amino acids. With 2 bases clipped from V and 3 bases from J, the junction kept 3 bases outside the gene matches. The CDR3, as DNA: TGTGCCAGCAGCCAAACCACAGGGGACTATGGCTACACCTTC. Translated, it gives CASSQTTGDYGYTF.

This clonotype was detected ten times or more. The chain employs TRBV9 and TRBJ2-7; 7 nucleotides match TRBD2. The CDR3 consists of 15 residues. The trim removed 4 bases at V and 1 base at J, leaving 8 bases unmatched. Germline V gene data show CDR1 as SGDLS and CDR2 as YYNGEE. CDR3 DNA sequence: TGTGCCAGCAGCCCATCCCCGGGGGGATCCTACGAGCAGTACTTC. This translates into CASSPSPGGSYEQYF.

Here the CDR3 DNA reads TGCAGTGCTAGGTACCCTTTACTGGCAGATACGCAGTATTTT. As protein: CSARYPLLADTQYF. The chain is built from TRBV20-1 and TRBJ2-3; D call uncertain. The V end lost 3 bases, the J end lost 4 bases, and 14 bases lay between the germline ends. Germline values: CDR1 DFQATT, CDR2 SNEGSKA (reference sequence). This CDR3 contains 14 residues.

This clonotype showed up just a few times. CDR3 coding DNA: TGTGCCAGCAGTTACTCCGGGACAGGACCTTTGATATGGGAGCTGTTTTTT. Its translation: CASSYSGTGPLIWELFF. This chain links TRBV6-6 with TRBJ2-2; TRBD1 matches 8 bases. Germline assignment: CDR1 MNHNY and CDR2 SVGAGI (reference sequence). With 0 bases clipped from V and 9 bases from J, the junction kept 12 bases outside the gene matches. This CDR3 is 17 amino acids long.

This clonotype was counted only a few times. The rearrangement uses TRBV9 and TRBJ2-7, with D possibly TRBD2 on 5 matching bases. Trimming pared 7 bases from V and 2 bases from J, leaving 16 bases between. The germline V gene encodes CDR1 SGDLS and CDR2 YYNGEE. This CDR3 contains 14 residues. The CDR3 loop is CASAASGSAYEQYF. The DNA of the CDR3 is TGTGCCAGCGCCGCTTCGGGGAGCGCCTACGAGCAGTACTTC.

V gene TRBV6-2 or TRBV6-3 combines with J gene TRBJ1-6, with a tentative D call TRBD1 (5 bases). In germline, CDR1 is MNHEY, CDR2 SVGEGT. V lost 8 bases and J lost 8, with 19 bases in between. This CDR3 has 15 residues. This chain's CDR3 is CASQRYGTRDSPLHF. CDR3 DNA: TGTGCCAGCCAGAGGTATGGGACCCGCGATTCACCCCTCCACTTT.

The gene calls are TRBV2 and TRBJ2-7; a possible D gene is TRBD2 (6 bases). In germline, CDR1 is SNHLY, CDR2 FYNNEI. This CDR3 has 13 amino acids. Between the trimmed V and J ends, which lost 7 bases and 2 bases, there was a span of 12 bases. CDR3 protein: CASKLALPYEQYF. CDR3 nucleotide sequence: TGTGCCAGCAAACTAGCCCTGCCCTACGAGCAGTACTTC.

The chain is built from TRBV5-1 and TRBJ2-3, with D perhaps assigned TRBD1 or TRBD2 (6 bases each). V was trimmed by 2 bases and J by 5 bases, leaving 12 bases between them. This CDR3 has 14 amino acids. Germline V lookup: CDR1 SGHRS, CDR2 YFSETQ. The CDR3 region is CASSFGEGGDTQYF. CDR3 nucleotide sequence: TGCGCCAGCAGCTTCGGAGAGGGGGGAGATACGCAGTATTTT.

This clonotype was observed a handful of times. V is TRBV10-3 and J is TRBJ2-5, with D perhaps assigned TRBD1 or TRBD2 (5 bases each). This CDR3 is 17 amino acids long. V was pared by 0 bases and J by 5 bases, with 19 bases between. The V gene's germline CDR1 is ENHRY and CDR2 SYGVKD. CDR3: CAISESSRDRTRETQYF. In DNA form, the CDR3 reads TGTGCCATCAGTGAGTCGAGCCGGGACCGTACTCGGGAGACCCAGTACTTC.

This rearrangement joins TRBV19 to TRBJ2-1, with D tentatively TRBD2 (6 bases). Germline-derived CDR1 and CDR2 are LNHDA and SQIVND (reference sequence). V lost 9 bases and J 9 bases, leaving 18 bases between the germline ends. The CDR3 runs to 13 residues. The CDR3 region is CASSPAGLPEQFF. The CDR3 DNA reads as TGTGCCAGCAGCCCGGCGGGGCTTCCTGAGCAGTTCTTC.